This T cell receptor beta chain derives from a study of OX40 agonist ivuxolimab in advanced cancers. Study information: 30% to 40% of patients had received prior checkpoint inhibitor therapy. General study results and limits: Clones of CD4+ and CD8+ blood T cells grew by week 6 at doses of 0.1 to 3.0 mg/kg. On average, CD8+ T cells showed a greater number of expanded clones than CD4+.

To note about this clone: Its antigen is currently unknown.

Prior autoimmune disease or systemic immunosuppression barred patients. CDR3 length: 13 amino acids. V lost 0 bases and J 5 bases, leaving 8 bases between the germline ends. The germline CDR1 and CDR2 sequences are SGDLS and YYNGEE. Method: immunoSEQ multiplex PCR; TCRdb's copy keeps in-frame clones and lacks some. This table holds about 22,000 clones, around nine tenths found once. The input for sequencing was CD4+ or CD8+ T cells sorted from blood, taken in a trial of the OX40 agonist ivuxolimab. This chain joins TRBV9 and TRBJ1-1; D possibly corresponds to TRBD1 (5 bases). The clonotype comes from an adult with an advanced solid tumor such as melanoma, head and neck, liver or kidney cancer. The CDR3 here is CASSVEEGTEAFF. DNA for the CDR3: TGTGCCAGCAGCGTAGAGGAGGGGACTGAAGCTTTCTTT.